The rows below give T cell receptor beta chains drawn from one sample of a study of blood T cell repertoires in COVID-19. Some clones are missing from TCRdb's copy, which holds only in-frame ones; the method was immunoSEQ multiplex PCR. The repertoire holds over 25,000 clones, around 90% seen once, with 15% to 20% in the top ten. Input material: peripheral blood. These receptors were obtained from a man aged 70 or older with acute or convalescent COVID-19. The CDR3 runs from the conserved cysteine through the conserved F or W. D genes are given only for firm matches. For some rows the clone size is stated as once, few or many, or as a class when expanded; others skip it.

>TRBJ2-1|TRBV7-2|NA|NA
TGTGCCAGCAGCTCCCGTAAATACAATGAGCAGTTCTTC
CASSSRKYNEQFF
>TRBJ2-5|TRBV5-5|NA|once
TGTGCCAGCAGCTTGGGGCTGTACCAAGAGACCCAGTACTTC
CASSLGLYQETQYF
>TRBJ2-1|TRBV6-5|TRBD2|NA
TGTGCCAGCAGTCAATCGGGGGGCAATGAGCAGTTCTTC
CASSQSGGNEQFF
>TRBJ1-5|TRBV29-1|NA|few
TGCAGCGTTGATTTGGGCGGCAATCAGCCCCAGCATTTT
CSVDLGGNQPQHF
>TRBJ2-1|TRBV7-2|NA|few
TGTGCCAGCAGCTTAGCGTTAAATAACAATGAGCAGTTCTTC
CASSLALNNNEQFF
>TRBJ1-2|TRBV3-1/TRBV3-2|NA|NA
TGTGCCAGCAGCCAAGGGGGGGGACCCGGTGGCTACACCTTC
CASSQGGGPGGYTF
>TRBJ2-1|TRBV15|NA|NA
TGTGCCACCAGCAGAGTACTAGCCGCCAATGAGCAGTTCTTC
CATSRVLAANEQFF
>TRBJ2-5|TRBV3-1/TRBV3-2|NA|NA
TGTGCCAGCAGCCAATCGTACCAAGAGACCCAGTACTTC
CASSQSYQETQYF
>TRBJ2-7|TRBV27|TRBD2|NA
TGTGCCAGCAGGAGGACTAGCGACGGGTCCTACGAGCAGTACTTC
CASRRTSDGSYEQYF
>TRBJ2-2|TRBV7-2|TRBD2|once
TGTGCCAGCAGCTCAGCGGGAGGGCCCGCCGGGGAGCTGTTTTTT
CASSSAGGPAGELFF
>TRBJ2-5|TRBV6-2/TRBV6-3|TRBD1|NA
TGTGCCAGCAGCCCTCCGGGACAGAAAGAGACCCAGTACTTC
CASSPPGQKETQYF
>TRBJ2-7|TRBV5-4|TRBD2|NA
TGTGCCAGCAGCTTGAGGTGGAGCGGGACCTACGAGCAGTACTTC
CASSLRWSGTYEQYF
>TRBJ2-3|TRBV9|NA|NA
TGTGCCAGCAGCGTAGAGTCGGTCGCAGATACGCAGTATTTT
CASSVESVADTQYF
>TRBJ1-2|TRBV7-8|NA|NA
TGTGCCAGCAGCTTAGAGGCGGGTAACTATGGCTACACCTTC
CASSLEAGNYGYTF
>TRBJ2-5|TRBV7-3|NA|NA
TGTGCCAGCAGCTTACAGGGGTTGGAGACCCAGTACTTC
CASSLQGLETQYF
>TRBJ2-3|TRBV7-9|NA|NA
TGTGCCAGCAGCTTAGCGGCCGCAGATACGCAGTATTTT
CASSLAAADTQYF
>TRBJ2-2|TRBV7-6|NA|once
TGTGCCAGCAGCTTAGGGGCAGGAGGGGTCGGCACCGGGGAGCTGTTTTTT
CASSLGAGGVGTGELFF
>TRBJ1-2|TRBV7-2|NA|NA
TGTGCCAGCAGCTTAAATTCAGGGGATGGCTACACCTTC
CASSLNSGDGYTF
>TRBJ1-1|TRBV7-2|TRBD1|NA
TGTGCCAGCAGCTTAGATGTAGGGGGCGTCATGGGGAGCACTGAAGCTTTCTTT
CASSLDVGGVMGSTEAFF
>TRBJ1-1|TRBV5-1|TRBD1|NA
TGCGCCAGCAGCATCGGACAGGGGAACACTGAAGCTTTCTTT
CASSIGQGNTEAFF
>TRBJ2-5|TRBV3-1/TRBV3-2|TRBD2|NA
TGTGCCAGCAGCCAAGTGGGGAGGGCCGGCGAGACCCAGTACTTC
CASSQVGRAGETQYF
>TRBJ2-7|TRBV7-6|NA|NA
TGTGCCAGCAGCTTAACTGTGGGGGCCGACTCCTACGAGCAGTACTTC
CASSLTVGADSYEQYF
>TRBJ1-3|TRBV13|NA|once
TGTGCCAGCAGCTTAAGTCGTAGGACAGCCTCTGGAAACACCATATATTTT
CASSLSRRTASGNTIYF
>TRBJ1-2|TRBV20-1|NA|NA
TGCAGTGCACTGGGGCGCTACACCTTC
CSALGRYTF
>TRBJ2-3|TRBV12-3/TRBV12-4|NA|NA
TGTGCCAGCAGTTTCAGTTGGGATACGCAGTATTTT
CASSFSWDTQYF
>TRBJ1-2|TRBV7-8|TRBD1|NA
TGTGCCAGCAGCTCTGACGGACAGGGCAACTATGGCTACACCTTC
CASSSDGQGNYGYTF
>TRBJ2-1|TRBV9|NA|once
TGTGCCAGCAGTCTTAGCGCTAGCTCCTACAATGAGCAGTTCTTC
CASSLSASSYNEQFF
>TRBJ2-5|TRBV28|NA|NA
TGTGCCAGCAGTTTATTCCCAGGGAGGCAAGAGACCCAGTACTTC
CASSLFPGRQETQYF
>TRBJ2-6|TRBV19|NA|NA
TGTGCCAGTAGTAAGCCCTCAGGGGCTGGGGCCAACGTCCTGACTTTC
CASSKPSGAGANVLTF
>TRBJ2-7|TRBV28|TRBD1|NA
TGTGCCAGCAGCCCTCTTGACCCGGACAGGGGGCAATCCTACGAGCAGTACTTC
CASSPLDPDRGQSYEQYF
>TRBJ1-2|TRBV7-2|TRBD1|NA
TGTGCCAGCAGCTTATGGGCAGGGGGCAGCTATGGCTACACCTTC
CASSLWAGGSYGYTF
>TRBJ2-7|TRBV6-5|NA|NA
TGTGCCAGCAGTTACTCGCCAGTCTCCTACGAGCAGTACTTC
CASSYSPVSYEQYF
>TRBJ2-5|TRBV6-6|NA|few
TGTGCCAGCACCGAGGCCAATAGCGGCCAAGAGACCCAGTACTTC
CASTEANSGQETQYF
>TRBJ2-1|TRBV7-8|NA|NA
TGTGCCAGCAGCCATGACGGAGACTCCTACAATGAGCAGTTCTTC
CASSHDGDSYNEQFF
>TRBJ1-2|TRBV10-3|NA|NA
TGTGCCATCAGACAGGGTGGCTATGGCTACACCTTC
CAIRQGGYGYTF
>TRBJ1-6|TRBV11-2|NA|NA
TGTGCCAGCAGCTTGGGGGGAGCCCTCCACTTT
CASSLGGALHF
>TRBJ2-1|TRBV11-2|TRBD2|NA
TGTGCCAGCAGCTCCCCCGGGACTAGCGGGGTTAATGAGCAGTTCTTC
CASSSPGTSGVNEQFF
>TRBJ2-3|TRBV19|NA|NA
TGTGCCAGTAGTATGGACAATAGCGGATACACAGATACGCAGTATTTT
CASSMDNSGYTDTQYF
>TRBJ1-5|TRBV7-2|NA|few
TGTGCCAGCAGCGCGTCGAACAGGGTTGGACCCCAGCATTTT
CASSASNRVGPQHF
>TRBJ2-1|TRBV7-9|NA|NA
TGTGCCAGCAGCTTAACGGGAGTCAATGAGCAGTTCTTC
CASSLTGVNEQFF
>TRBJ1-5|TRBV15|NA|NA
TGTGCCACCAGCATTCAGGGCCTTGGCAATCAGCCCCAGCATTTT
CATSIQGLGNQPQHF
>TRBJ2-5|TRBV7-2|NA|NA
TGTGCCAGCAGCCCGGCGCTTAGCGGTCCCAAAGAGACCCAGTACTTC
CASSPALSGPKETQYF
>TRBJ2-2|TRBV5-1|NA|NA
TGCGCCAGCAGCAAAGTGACAGCGTCAGGGGAGCTGTTTTTT
CASSKVTASGELFF
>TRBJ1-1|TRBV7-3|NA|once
TGTGCCAGCAGCTTGGGGCGGAACACTGAAGCTTTCTTT
CASSLGRNTEAFF
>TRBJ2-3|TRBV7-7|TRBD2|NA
TGTGCCAGCAGCCAAGGACTAGCTGCAGATACGCAGTATTTT
CASSQGLAADTQYF
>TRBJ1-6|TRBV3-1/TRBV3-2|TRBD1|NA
TGTGCCAGCAGCCCCTCGGGACAGAATAATTCACCCCTCCACTTT
CASSPSGQNNSPLHF
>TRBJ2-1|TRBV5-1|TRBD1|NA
TGCGCCAGCAGCTCCGGGACAGGGGTAGGCAATGAGCAGTTCTTC
CASSSGTGVGNEQFF
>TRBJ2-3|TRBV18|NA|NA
TGTGCCAGCTCCCTCCCTAGCACAGATACGCAGTATTTT
CASSLPSTDTQYF
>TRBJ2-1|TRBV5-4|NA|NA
TGTGCCAGCAGCCGAGACTCGAGCTCCTACAATGAGCAGTTCTTC
CASSRDSSSYNEQFF
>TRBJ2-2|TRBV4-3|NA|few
TGCGCCAGCAGCCACACAGGGCCCACCGGGGAGCTGTTTTTT
CASSHTGPTGELFF
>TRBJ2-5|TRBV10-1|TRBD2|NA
TGCGCCAGCAGTGGGGATCTAGCGGGGGAAGAGACCCAGTACTTC
CASSGDLAGEETQYF
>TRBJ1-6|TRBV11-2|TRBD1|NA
TGTGCCAGCAGTTCCAACAGGGGTTCACCCCTCCACTTT
CASSSNRGSPLHF
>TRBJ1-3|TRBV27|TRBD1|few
TGTGCCAGCAGTTTCAGAGGGGGCCAAGGACACACCATATATTTT
CASSFRGGQGHTIYF
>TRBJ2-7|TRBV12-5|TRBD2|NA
TGTGCTAGTGCCCCGGGACTAGCGGGAGTCCGGCCCTACGAGCAGTACTTC
CASAPGLAGVRPYEQYF
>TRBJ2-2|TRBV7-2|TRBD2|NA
TGTGCCAGCAGCCGCCCGGGACTAGCGGGGGCCGGGGCCGGGGAGCTGTTTTTT
CASSRPGLAGAGAGELFF
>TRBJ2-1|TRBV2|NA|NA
TGTGCCAGCAGTAGGCAGGGTGGCAATGAGCAGTTCTTC
CASSRQGGNEQFF
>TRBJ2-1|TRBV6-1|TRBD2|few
TGTGCCAGCAGTGAACTAGCGGGAGATCCGTTCTTC
CASSELAGDPFF
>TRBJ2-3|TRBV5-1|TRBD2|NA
TGCGCCAGCACCGGACTAGCGGGATCAGATACGCAGTATTTT
CASTGLAGSDTQYF